This T cell receptor (beta chain) was recorded in a study of naive and memory T cell subsets. Notes on the study in general: Naive repertoires, especially CD8, held a few larger clonotypes, possibly memory cells re-expressing CD45RA.

An equimolar mix of two oligonucleotides served as the beta constant-region primer for TRBC1 and TRBC2. Four rounds of PCR amplified the ligated cDNA using nested alpha and beta constant-region primers plus SP2. TCRdb fed the UMI-ligation and nested PCR reads into MiXCR, producing one record per CDR3 protein. Of roughly 97,000 distinct CDR3 sequences listed, about 14% are singletons. For this clonotype: Antigen: not known.

Per germline, CDR1 SGHVS and CDR2 FNYEAQ. With V trimmed by 5 bases and J by 5 bases, 8 bases remained unmatched. The CDR3 extends over 15 amino acids. Sequenced sample: naive CD8+ T cells from blood. The chain combines TRBV7-6 with TRBJ2-7; TRBD1 agrees at 11 bases. The TCR sequence derives from a human donor in good health. CDR3 bases: TGTGCCAGCAGCCCGTTGGGACAGGGGGGAGACGAGCAGTACTTC. Encoded protein: CASSPLGQGGDEQYF. The full variable domain, completed using reference TRBV7-6 and TRBJ2-7, is GAGVSQSPRYKVTKRGQDVALRCDPISGHVSLYWYRQALGQGPEFLTYFNYEAQQDKSGLPNDRFSAERPEGSISTLTIQRTEQRDSAMYRCASSPLGQGGDEQYFGPGTRLTVT.